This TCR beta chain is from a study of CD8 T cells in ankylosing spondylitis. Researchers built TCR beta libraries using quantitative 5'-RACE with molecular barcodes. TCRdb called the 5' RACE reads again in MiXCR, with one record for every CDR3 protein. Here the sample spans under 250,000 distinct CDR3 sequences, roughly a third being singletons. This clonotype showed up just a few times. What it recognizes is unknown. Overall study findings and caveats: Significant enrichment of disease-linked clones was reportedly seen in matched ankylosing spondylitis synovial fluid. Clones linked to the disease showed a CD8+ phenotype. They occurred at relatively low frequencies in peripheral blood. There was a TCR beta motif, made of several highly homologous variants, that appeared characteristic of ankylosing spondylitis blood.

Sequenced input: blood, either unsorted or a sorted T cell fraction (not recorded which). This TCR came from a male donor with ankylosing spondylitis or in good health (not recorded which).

This CDR3 is CASSLDRAVQETQYF. In nucleotides, the CDR3 is TGTGCCAGCAGCTTAGACAGGGCGGTCCAAGAGACCCAGTACTTC. This chain links TRBV28 with TRBJ2-5; the match to TRBD1 covers 7 bases. The trim removed 6 bases at V and 1 base at J, leaving 8 bases unmatched. CDR3 size: 15 residues. Per the germline V gene, CDR1 is MDHEN and CDR2 is SYDVKM. Using reference TRBV28 and TRBJ2-5 for the parts outside the CDR3, the full variable domain is DVKVTQSSRYLVKRTGEKVFLECVQDMDHENMFWYRQDPGLGLRLIYFSYDVKMKEKGDIPEGYSVSREKKERFSLILESASTNQTSMYLCASSLDRAVQETQYFGPGTRLLVL.